These 21 T cell receptor beta chains share one sample of origin, sequenced in a study of T cell clonotyping in hematopoietic cell transplantation. The method was immunoSEQ multiplex PCR; TCRdb's version includes in-frame clones alone and lacks a portion of them. The sample has around 15,000 clones, less than 80% seen once. The sample was PBMCs, taken 30 days after allogeneic stem cell transplant. The receptors were sampled from a male patient aged 50 to 59 who had an allogeneic stem cell transplant from an unrelated donor, so T cells may come from the graft donor. Some clones in this sample may be carry-over from other donors' samples.

This chain connects TRBV11-3 to TRBJ2-7, with D perhaps given as TRBD1 or TRBD2 (5 bases each). This CDR3 has 17 amino acids. The germline gives CDR1 SGHNT, CDR2 YENEEA. Trimming shortened V by 2 bases and J by 6 bases, and 23 bases separated the two germline ends. The CDR3 reads CASSLRDGRARNLEQYF. Here the CDR3 DNA reads TGTGCCAGCAGCTTACGGGACGGACGGGCCCGAAATCTCGAGCAGTACTTC.

This clone was seen only once. The V call is TRBV30, the J call TRBJ2-7; 7 bases are a match to TRBD2. CDR1 and CDR2 from the germline V gene are GTSNPN and SVGIG (reference sequence). This CDR3 is 15 amino acids long. The junction had 16 bases not matched to a gene; V was cut back by 2 bases and J by 9 bases. CDR3 in DNA: TGTGCCTGGAGTCTTGGGCTAGCGGACCCGGCGGGGCAGTACTTC. Encoded protein: CAWSLGLADPAGQYF.

This clone was observed a few times. Without the conserved terminal phenylalanine or tryptophan, this CDR3 likely stems from a read error. The chain recombines TRBV2 with TRBJ2-4; D is unclear. Germline V gives CDR1 SNHLY, CDR2 FYNNEI. V was pared by 6 bases and J by 2 bases, with 14 bases between. CDR3 length equals 15 residues. The CDR3 sequence is CASSVSGLTKNIQYL. CDR3 nucleotides: TGTGCCAGCAGCGTTTCCGGGTTGACCAAAAACATTCAGTACCTC.

This rearrangement joins TRBV7-2 to TRBJ2-7; TRBD1 agrees at 10 bases. This CDR3 has 16 residues. Germline lookup yields CDR1 SGHTA and CDR2 FQGNSA. The V gene end was trimmed by 3 bases and the J gene end by 0 bases; junction bases not matched to a gene: 5. CDR3 nucleotides: TGTGCCAGCAGCTTCCGGACAGGGGGAAACTCCTACGAGCAGTACTTC. Residues: CASSFRTGGNSYEQYF.

The chain recombines TRBV5-6 with TRBJ2-7; D is unclear. CDR1 and CDR2 (germline): SGHDT, YYEEEE. CDR3 length: 13 amino acids. Trimming removed 0 bases from V and 5 bases from J, with 9 bases in between. Here the CDR3 reads CASSLVLVDEQYF. Here the CDR3 DNA reads TGTGCCAGCAGCTTGGTCCTCGTGGACGAGCAGTACTTC.

This clone was counted between two and nine times. V is TRBV4-3 and J is TRBJ2-3; tentatively, D is TRBD1 (6 bases). Per germline, CDR1 LGHNA and CDR2 YSLEER. This CDR3 has 14 amino acids. With 1 base removed from V and 6 bases from J, the gap between germline ends came to 11 bases. The CDR3 nucleotides are TGCGCCAGCAGCCAAGTCCACAGGGCTGATACGCAGTATTTT. Translating it yields CASSQVHRADTQYF.

The chain employs TRBV28 and TRBJ2-6; D possibly corresponds to TRBD1 (5 bases). Looked up from germline, CDR1 is MDHEN and CDR2 is SYDVKM. The CDR3 covers 15 residues. V lost 3 bases and J 4 bases, leaving 10 bases between the germline ends. CDR3 sequence (DNA): TGTGCCAGCAGTTTGCAGGGCGCGGGGGCCAACGTCCTGACTTTC. Its translation: CASSLQGAGANVLTF.

V and J are TRBV29-1 and TRBJ1-1; no firm D call. CDR3 size: 12 residues. Trimming shortened V by 4 bases and J by 0 bases, and 6 bases separated the two germline ends. The germline gives CDR1 SQVTM, CDR2 ANQGSEA. CDR3 nucleotide sequence: TGCAGCGTTGTCGAGGTGAACACTGAAGCTTTCTTT. It codes for CSVVEVNTEAFF.

This rearrangement joins TRBV6-5 to TRBJ1-2, with D tentatively TRBD1 (5 bases). V lost 5 bases and J 7 bases, leaving 11 bases between the germline ends. This CDR3 contains 12 residues. Per the germline V gene, CDR1 is MNHEY and CDR2 is SVGAGI. The CDR3 DNA follows: TGTGCCAGCAGTCATAGCGGGGGTGGCTACACCTTC. Its protein product is CASSHSGGGYTF.

J is TRBJ2-2 and V is TRBV5-6; D is perhaps TRBD2 (5 bases). The germline gives CDR1 SGHDT, CDR2 YYEEEE. Between the trimmed V and J ends, which lost 0 bases and 3 bases, there was a span of 9 bases. This CDR3 contains 15 residues. CDR3 sequence: CASSLERGYTGELFF. CDR3 sequence (DNA): TGTGCCAGCAGCTTGGAGCGAGGGTACACCGGGGAGCTGTTTTTT.

This rearrangement joins TRBV27 to TRBJ2-2; D not resolved. Trimming shortened V by 5 bases and J by 2 bases, and 6 bases separated the two germline ends. CDR3 length equals 13 residues. Germline V gene sequence: CDR1 MNHEY, CDR2 SMNVEV (reference sequence). Here the CDR3 reads CASSRHNTGELFF. The CDR3 nucleotides read TGTGCCAGCAGTCGCCACAACACCGGGGAGCTGTTTTTT.

CDR3 nucleotides: TGCGCCAGCAGCCAAATGACAGGGGTCGAGCAGTACTTC. Its protein is CASSQMTGVEQYF. The V gene is TRBV4-3, the J gene TRBJ2-5; 8 bases agree with TRBD1. The end of the DNA fits TRBJ2-7 better, so the J call may be wrong. CDR1 and CDR2 from the germline V gene are LGHNA and YSLEER. This CDR3 is 13 amino acids long.

The chain carries TRBV23-1 and TRBJ2-3; TRBD2 is a possible D gene (5 bases). TRBV23-1 is placed among ORFs of uncertain function. Trimming left V 2 bases short and J 4 bases short, with 10 bases between. The CDR3 extends over 14 amino acids. The chain's CDR3 is CASSQEGPADTQYF. The CDR3 bases are TGCGCCAGCAGTCAAGAGGGCCCCGCAGATACGCAGTATTTT.

This clone has just a few counts. The rearrangement uses TRBV9 and TRBJ1-5; a weak D match, TRBD1 (5 bases). Trimming left V 0 bases short and J 3 bases short, with 13 bases between. Germline CDR1 reads SGDLS; CDR2 reads YYNGEE. CDR3 length: 16 residues. The CDR3 region has the DNA TGTGCCAGCAGCGTAGGATGGGGCGGGGTCAATCAGCCCCAGCATTTT. Protein product: CASSVGWGGVNQPQHF.

J is TRBJ2-3 and V is TRBV6-5; the D call may be TRBD1 or TRBD2 (6 bases each). The V gene's germline CDR1 is MNHEY and CDR2 SVGAGI. Trimming removed 5 bases from V and 6 bases from J, with 18 bases in between. The CDR3 totals 15 residues. The CDR3, as DNA: TGTGCCAGCAGTCGGAGGGGGGTATTGTACGATACGCAGTATTTT. Amino acid sequence: CASSRRGVLYDTQYF.

The chain combines TRBV6-6 with TRBJ1-2; D gene uncertain. CDR1 is MNHNY, CDR2 SVGAGI, per germline (reference sequence). The CDR3 covers 15 residues. V dropped 1 base and J dropped 6 bases, with 15 bases sitting between them. The CDR3 region has the DNA TGTGCCAGCAGTTACTATAACGCACGGCGGCATGGCTACACCTTC. Translated: CASSYYNARRHGYTF.

The sample holds a few counts of this clone. The rearrangement joins TRBV28 to TRBJ2-7, with TRBD1 matching over 10 bases. This CDR3 contains 13 residues. Looked up from germline, CDR1 is MDHEN and CDR2 is SYDVKM. With V trimmed by 6 bases and J by 4 bases, 3 bases remained unmatched. CDR3 sequence reads: CASRDRGRYEQYF. CDR3 DNA sequence: TGTGCCAGCAGGGACAGGGGGAGATACGAGCAGTACTTC. Using reference TRBV28 and TRBJ2-7 for the parts outside the CDR3, the full variable domain is DVKVTQSSRYLVKRTGEKVFLECVQDMDHENMFWYRQDPGLGLRLIYFSYDVKMKEKGDIPEGYSVSREKKERFSLILESASTNQTSMYLCASRDRGRYEQYFGPGTRLTVT.

The gene calls are TRBV6-5 and TRBJ1-5, with D hard to call. Per germline, CDR1 MNHEY and CDR2 SVGAGI. This CDR3 region has 13 residues. V was clipped by 5 bases and J by 7 bases, with 12 bases between them. The CDR3 sequence is CASSLGGDQPQHF. The CDR3 bases are TGTGCCAGCAGTCTAGGTGGCGACCAGCCCCAGCATTTT.

The chain joins TRBV11-1 to TRBJ2-5; 7 nucleotides line up with TRBD1. Losses at the gene ends were 8 bases for V and 4 bases for J; bases not matched to a gene: 4. The germline V gene has CDR1 SGHAT and CDR2 FQDESV (reference sequence). The length of the CDR3 is 12 residues. CDR3 amino acids: CASGRQGETQYF. DNA of the CDR3: TGTGCCAGCGGCCGACAGGGAGAGACCCAGTACTTC.

The V gene is TRBV6-5, the J gene TRBJ1-2; 7 positions agree with TRBD1. The CDR3 has 14 residues. Germline CDR1 MNHEY, CDR2 SVGAGI. Losses at the gene ends were 8 bases for V and 4 bases for J; bases not matched to a gene: 10. The CDR3 loop is CASCKNRGVYGYTF. The CDR3 nucleotides read TGTGCCAGCTGTAAGAACAGGGGTGTCTATGGCTACACCTTC.

The V and J genes are TRBV11-2 and TRBJ2-5; 8 nucleotides align to TRBD1. V lost 5 bases and J lost 3; bases outside the gene matches: 5. Germline lookup yields CDR1 SGHAT and CDR2 FQNNGV. The CDR3 is made up of 14 amino acids. The CDR3 DNA follows: TGTGCCAGCAGCACGGGACAGGTCGAAGAGACCCAGTACTTC. Its translation: CASSTGQVEETQYF.